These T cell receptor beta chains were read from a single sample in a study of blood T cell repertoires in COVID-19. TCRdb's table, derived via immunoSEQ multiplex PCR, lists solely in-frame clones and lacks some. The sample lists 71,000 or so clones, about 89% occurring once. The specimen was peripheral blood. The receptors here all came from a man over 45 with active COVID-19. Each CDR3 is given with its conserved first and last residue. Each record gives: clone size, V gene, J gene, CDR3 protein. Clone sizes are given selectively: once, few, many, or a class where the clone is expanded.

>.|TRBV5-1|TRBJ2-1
CASSLAVSEDEQFF
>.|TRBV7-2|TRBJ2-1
CASSLVSLVGRGHKSEQFF
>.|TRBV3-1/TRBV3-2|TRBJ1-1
CASSQGLLNTEAFF
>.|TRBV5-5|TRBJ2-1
CASSPGTGATNEQFF
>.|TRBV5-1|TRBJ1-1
CASSSGTARAMNTEAFF
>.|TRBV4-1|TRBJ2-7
CASSQDPGSTSYEQYF
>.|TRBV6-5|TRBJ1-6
CASAGYNSPLHF
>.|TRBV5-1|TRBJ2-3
CASSLGALAGDTQYF
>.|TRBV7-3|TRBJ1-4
CASSLRGGEKLFF
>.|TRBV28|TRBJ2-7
CASSLIRSGDKSYEQYF
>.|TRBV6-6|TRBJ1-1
CASTSQDRAGEAFF
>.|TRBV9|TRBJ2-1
CASSVGGEQFF
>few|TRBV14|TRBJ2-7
CASSQDSGQFSYEQYF
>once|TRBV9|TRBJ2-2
CASSASGSSIAGELFF
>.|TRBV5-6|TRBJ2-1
CASSLGTGDNEQFF
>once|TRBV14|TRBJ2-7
CASSLGQGVYSYEQYF
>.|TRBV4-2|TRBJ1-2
CASSQEIHRGRVIGYTF
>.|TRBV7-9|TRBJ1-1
CASSHQTMNTEAFF
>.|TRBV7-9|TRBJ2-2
CASSLLGRGLTGELFF
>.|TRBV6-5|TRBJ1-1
CASHGGAVNTEAFF
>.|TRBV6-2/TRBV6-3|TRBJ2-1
CASSYGLGTVNEQFF
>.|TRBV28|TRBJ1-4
CASNDDRTRGKLFF
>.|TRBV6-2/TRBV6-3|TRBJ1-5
CASSRTGINQPQHF
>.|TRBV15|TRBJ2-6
CATSRDLGGGANVLTF
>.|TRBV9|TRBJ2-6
CASSLAAGANVLTF
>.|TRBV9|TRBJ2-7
CASSVGTRDEQYF
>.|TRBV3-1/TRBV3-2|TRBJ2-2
CASSQDQSREGTGELFF
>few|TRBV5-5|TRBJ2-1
CASSSPSVGGSYNEQFF
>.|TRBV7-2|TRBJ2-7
CATRQGPYEQYF
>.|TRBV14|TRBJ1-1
CASSVRPGTGMAFF
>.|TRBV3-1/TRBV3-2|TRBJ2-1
CASSLGLAGIGRSEQFF
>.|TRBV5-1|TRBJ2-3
CASSLARGGNTDTQYF
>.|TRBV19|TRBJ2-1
CASNRAGEYNEQFF
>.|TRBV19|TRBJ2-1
CASSPGRSDGGSYNEQFF
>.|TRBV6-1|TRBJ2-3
CASSEAPAGDAQYF
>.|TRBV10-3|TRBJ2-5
CAISVGIGDLQETQYF
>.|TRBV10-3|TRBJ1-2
CAISEKGDYGYTF
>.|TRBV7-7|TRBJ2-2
CASSLEPPHGVVAGELFF
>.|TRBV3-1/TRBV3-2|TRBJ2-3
CASSPQTGADTQYF
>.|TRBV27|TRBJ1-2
CASSPSTGNRYGYTF
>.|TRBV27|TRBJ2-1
CASGFLAGVYNEQFF
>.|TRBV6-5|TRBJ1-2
CASSSAFHYGYTF
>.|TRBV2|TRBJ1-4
CASTRDRNEKLFF
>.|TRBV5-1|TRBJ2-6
CASSSSHSGANVLTF
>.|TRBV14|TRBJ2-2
CASSHWTSGKNTGELFF
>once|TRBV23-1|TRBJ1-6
CASSQLPTGDNSPLHF
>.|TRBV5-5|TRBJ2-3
CASSLAVGTDTQYF
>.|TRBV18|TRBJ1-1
CASSPPGGSTEAFF
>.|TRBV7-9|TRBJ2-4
CASSPLGGRNIQYF
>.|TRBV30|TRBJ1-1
CAWTRTGNTEAFF
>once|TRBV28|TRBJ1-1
CASSLNYNTAFF
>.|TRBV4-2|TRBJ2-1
CASSQATGGYNEQFF
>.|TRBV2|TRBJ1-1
CASRLGGVEAFF
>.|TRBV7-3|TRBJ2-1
CASSFNTGGEQFF
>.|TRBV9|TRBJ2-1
CASSVGQGVAYNEQFF